The source of this T cell receptor (beta chain) is a study of Graves' ophthalmopathy and Graves' hyperthyroidism. Losses at the gene ends were 2 bases for V and 2 bases for J; bases not matched to a gene: 11. The CDR3 consists of 17 residues. Per the germline V gene, CDR1 is SEHNR and CDR2 is FQNEAQ (reference sequence). CDR3 regions of TCR beta were amplified from RNA transcripts. The authors performed first-round RT-PCR with HTBI primers and then a second-round multiplex PCR. TCRdb independently ran MiXCR on the multiplex PCR reads; one entry per CDR3 protein. This table holds about 400,000 distinct CDR3 sequences, around 16% found once. In its sample, this clonotype was seen many times. Its antigen is as yet unknown. Broader study findings: Ophthalmopathy was separated from stable hyperthyroidism by a 13-signature model with roughly 91% sensitivity and approximately 81% specificity.

The gene calls are TRBV7-9 and TRBJ2-7; 8 nucleotides match TRBD2. The sequenced sample consisted of peripheral blood. This sequence originates from a woman aged 18 to 35 with Graves' ophthalmopathy. The CDR3 bases are TGTGCCAGCAGCTTATGGTCCGGGGGGGACTTCGCCTACGAGCAGTACTTC. Its protein product is CASSLWSGGDFAYEQYF.